The source of this T cell receptor beta chain is a study of cytomegalovirus exposure and HLA in healthy donors. The PCR contained 60 Vbeta and 13 Jbeta primers. Sequencing used immunoSEQ multiplex PCR; TCRdb keeps in-frame clones, though not all of them. This table holds under 200,000 clones, about three quarters found once. The germline V gene has CDR1 MNHEY and CDR2 SMNVEV (reference sequence). V lost 3 bases and J 3 bases, leaving 11 bases between the germline ends. The CDR3 is 15 amino acids. Sequenced input: PBMCs. The V call is TRBV27, the J call TRBJ2-2, with D possibly TRBD2 on 5 matching bases. This sequence originates from a woman between 45 and 60 years old in good health and CMV-seropositive. The CDR3 bases are TGTGCCAGCAGTTTCGCGAGGGCCGACACCGGGGAGCTGTTTTTT. Translated: CASSFARADTGELFF.